The rows below give T cell receptor beta chains drawn from one sample of a study of regulatory T cells in long-lasting Graves disease. MiXCR, applied by TCRdb to the multiplex PCR reads, yields one record per CDR3 protein. The repertoire consists of about 440,000 distinct CDR3 sequences, with about 15% occurring once and the leading ten covering approximately 15%. These data also formed part of another study, on T cells in Graves' hyperthyroidism and ophthalmopathy.

The specimen was peripheral blood mononuclear cells (PBMCs), collected at new diagnosis, from a patient treated with antithyroid drugs. These receptor sequences come from a woman in her twenties or thirties with Graves disease. The CDR3 runs from the conserved cysteine through the conserved F or W. D genes are given only for firm matches. Clone size is not always given. Where it is, it says once, few, many or a class for expanded clones.

v_call	clone_size	j_call	d_call	cdr3_nt	cdr3_aa
TRBV13	many	TRBJ2-1	.	TGTGCCAGCAGCTCCACTGGAGGGCCGTTCTTC	CASSSTGGPFF
TRBV30	many	TRBJ2-7	.	TGTGCCTGGAGTGCCCTTTTAAGCTCCTACGAGCAGTACTTC	CAWSALLSSYEQYF
TRBV4-1	few	TRBJ1-3	.	TGCGCCAGCAGCCAAGTCAGGTTGAGAGACTCTGGAAACACCATATATTTT	CASSQVRLRDSGNTIYF
TRBV19	few	TRBJ2-3	.	TGTGCCAGTAGTATAGATATAGGACAGCTCACAGATACGCAGTATTTT	CASSIDIGQLTDTQYF
TRBV7-9	many	TRBJ2-7	TRBD1	TGTGCCAGCAGTGACGGGACAGGGGATAGCGAGCAGTACTTC	CASSDGTGDSEQYF
TRBV5-6	.	TRBJ2-2	TRBD1	TGTGCCAGCAGCTTGGACCCCGGGACAGCACTGAACACCGGGGAGCTGTTTTTT	CASSLDPGTALNTGELFF
TRBV6-1	many	TRBJ1-1	.	TGTGCCAGCAGTATGGTCCGGGTTACTGAAGCTTTCTTT	CASSMVRVTEAFF
TRBV20-1	many	TRBJ1-1	TRBD1	TGCAGTGCTGACCCAGGGACAGGCTTTGAAGCTTTCTTT	CSADPGTGFEAFF
TRBV28	many	TRBJ2-3	.	TGTGCCAGCAGTTTAATCGGAACTAGCACAGATACGCAGTATTTT	CASSLIGTSTDTQYF
TRBV24-1	.	TRBJ2-3	TRBD2	TGTGCCACCAGTGATTTGGAGACTAGCGGCACAGATACGCAGTATTTT	CATSDLETSGTDTQYF
TRBV30	.	TRBJ2-1	TRBD2	TGTGCCTGGGGGACTAGCGGGAGGGCCGGGAATGAGCAGTTCTTC	CAWGTSGRAGNEQFF
TRBV20-1	many	TRBJ2-7	TRBD1	TGCAGTGCTAGATGGGGACAGGGAGCCTACGAGCAGTACTTC	CSARWGQGAYEQYF
TRBV10-1	many	TRBJ2-3	TRBD1	TGCGCCAGCAGAGGGGACAGGGAAGTCGCAGATACGCAGTATTTT	CASRGDREVADTQYF
TRBV20-1	few	TRBJ2-3	.	TGCAGTGCACCCGGGGTTCGGGGTCAGACAGATACGCAGTATTTT	CSAPGVRGQTDTQYF
TRBV6-1	.	TRBJ1-6	.	TGTGCCAGCAGTCCCCCCGGACTTCCTCATTCACCCCTCCACTTT	CASSPPGLPHSPLHF
TRBV12-3/TRBV12-4	many	TRBJ2-1	.	TGTGCCACTTCCGGGACCGCTGGCAATGAGCAGTTCTTC	CATSGTAGNEQFF
TRBV6-5	many	TRBJ1-1	.	TGTGCCAGCAGTTACGGGTATGCGAACACTGAAGCTTTCTTT	CASSYGYANTEAFF
TRBV5-1	few	TRBJ2-1	TRBD2	TGCGCCAGCAGCGGCGGAGGCGGGAGCGCCTACAATGAGCAGTTCTTC	CASSGGGGSAYNEQFF
TRBV5-1	many	TRBJ2-1	TRBD2	TGCGCCAGCAGCTTGGAACTAGCGGGAGGGCCCCTCGGGAATGAGCAGTTCTTC	CASSLELAGGPLGNEQFF
TRBV9	many	TRBJ1-5	.	TGTGCCAGCAGCGTCGCGCCGGGAGACAATCAGCCCCAGCATTTT	CASSVAPGDNQPQHF
TRBV5-1	few	TRBJ2-1	.	TGCGCCAGCAGCAGAACAGGGTTTGTTGATGAGCAGTTCTTC	CASSRTGFVDEQFF
TRBV6-1	.	TRBJ1-2	TRBD1	TGTGCCAGCAGCTCCGGACAGGCAGGCTACACCTTC	CASSSGQAGYTF
TRBV20-1	many	TRBJ1-5	.	TGCAGTGCTAGGGTTTGGTTGGGGACTCAGCCCCAGCATTTT	CSARVWLGTQPQHF
TRBV7-3	many	TRBJ2-6	.	TGTGCCAGCAGCTTAGGACAGTCTGGGGCCAACGTCCTGACTTTC	CASSLGQSGANVLTF
TRBV27	.	TRBJ1-6	.	TGTGCCTCTGGTGCAGCTTCACCCCTCCACTTT	CASGAASPLHF